This entry describes one T cell receptor beta chain. Antigen specificity is unknown. The data belong to a study of monozygotic twins with inflammatory bowel disease. Overall study findings and caveats: Reduced clonotype sharing with other individuals was observed in IBD patients relative to healthy twins, especially with disease activity.

Total RNA input per TCR library was 3,500 to 4,500 ng. The authors ran two nested PCRs of roughly 16 and 10 cycles on TCRalpha and TCRbeta cDNA. TCRdb reanalyzed the 5' RACE reads and collapses them to one entry per CDR3 protein, without DNA. The sample data list around 450,000 distinct CDR3 sequences. The germline V gene encodes CDR1 KGHDR and CDR2 SFDVKD. This CDR3 is built from 15 residues. The receptor comes from a human donor with ulcerative colitis or Crohn's disease, or a healthy co-twin of an affected twin (not recorded which). The sample was blood. This chain connects TRBV24-1 to TRBJ2-1; TCRdb lists TRBD1, though no DNA is available to test this call. CDR3 amino acids: CATSEPGPGNNEQFF.